These T cell receptor beta chains were read from a single sample in a study of blood T cell repertoires in COVID-19. Clones were sequenced by immunoSEQ multiplex PCR, and TCRdb holds only the in-frame ones, with some missing. The sample has under 150,000 clones, about 79% seen once. Material for sequencing was peripheral blood. The source is a woman aged 80 or older with active or convalescent COVID-19. Each CDR3 is given with its conserved first and last residue. A D gene is named only where the DNA matches it firmly. A clone size is listed for some rows: how often the clone was seen (once, few, many), or a class if it is expanded.

CDR3 protein | CDR3 DNA | V gene | CDR3 length | J gene | D gene | clone size
CASSQAIQGAYQPQHF | TGTGCCAGCAGCCAAGCTATACAGGGGGCCTATCAGCCCCAGCATTTT | TRBV4-2 | 16 | TRBJ1-5 | TRBD1 | .
CASSPTDSYEQYF | TGTGCCAGCTCACCAACGGACAGCTACGAGCAGTACTTC | TRBV18 | 13 | TRBJ2-7 | . | .
CASSRGRRDRNILLFF | TGTGCCAGCAGCCGAGGGCGCAGGGACAGGAATATATTACTGTTTTTT | TRBV3-1/TRBV3-2 | 16 | TRBJ1-4 | TRBD1 | .
CASSTWDRGYGYTF | TGTGCCAGTAGTACCTGGGACAGGGGTTATGGCTACACCTTC | TRBV19 | 14 | TRBJ1-2 | TRBD1 | .
CASSEERLAGGMEQYF | TGTGCCAGCAGTGAGGAAAGACTAGCGGGGGGGATGGAGCAGTACTTC | TRBV2 | 16 | TRBJ2-7 | TRBD2 | .
CATSEANPPLHF | TGTGCCACCAGTGAGGCTAACCCACCCCTCCACTTT | TRBV15 | 12 | TRBJ1-6 | . | .
CASSRFGTNEKLFF | TGTGCCAGTAGTCGGTTCGGAACTAATGAAAAACTGTTTTTT | TRBV19 | 14 | TRBJ1-4 | . | .
CASSQGQGRGYTF | TGTGCCAGCAGTCAAGGACAGGGACGTGGCTACACCTTC | TRBV28 | 13 | TRBJ1-2 | TRBD1 | few
CASSLVGTSGSYEQYF | TGTGCCAGCAGCTTAGTTGGGACTAGCGGCTCCTACGAGCAGTACTTC | TRBV11-2 | 16 | TRBJ2-7 | TRBD2 | .
CASSQVTGTNTGELFF | TGCGCCAGCAGCCAAGTTACGGGGACGAACACCGGGGAGCTGTTTTTT | TRBV4-3 | 16 | TRBJ2-2 | . | .
CASSLEGSGEGGYTF | TGCGCCAGCAGCTTGGAAGGGTCAGGGGAAGGTGGCTACACCTTC | TRBV5-1 | 15 | TRBJ1-2 | . | once
CASSDAGAANNSPLHF | TGTGCCAGCTCAGACGCAGGGGCCGCTAATAATTCACCCCTCCACTTT | TRBV18 | 16 | TRBJ1-6 | . | few
CASSQDQRSSGGRVSEQFF | TGTGCCAGCAGCCAAGATCAGCGTTCTAGCGGGGGGCGGGTTAGTGAGCAGTTCTTC | TRBV4-2 | 19 | TRBJ2-1 | TRBD2 | .
CASSTAGLNSPLHF | TGTGCCAGTAGTACTGCAGGATTAAATTCACCCCTCCACTTT | TRBV19 | 14 | TRBJ1-6 | . | .
CASSLDGQGRQANVLTF | TGCGCCAGCAGCTTGGACGGACAGGGTCGACAGGCCAACGTCCTGACTTTC | TRBV5-1 | 17 | TRBJ2-6 | TRBD1 | .